This is a list of T cell receptor beta chains from one sample in a study of cytomegalovirus exposure and HLA in healthy donors. Produced via immunoSEQ multiplex PCR; TCRdb's table is partial and in-frame only. This table has around 70,000 clones, around 86% appearing once. The sample was PBMCs. The receptors here all came from a woman aged 25-40 years in good health and CMV-seronegative. The CDR3 runs from the conserved cysteine through the conserved F or W. The order of the fields is J gene, D gene, clone size, V gene, CDR3 protein, CDR3 DNA. A D gene is named only where the DNA matches it firmly. Clone size is shown for a subset of rows, as once, few, many or a class of expanded clone.

j_gene: TRBJ2-7
d_gene: NA
abundance: once
v_gene: TRBV11-2
CDR3aa: CASSPTRWSYEQYF
CDR3nt: TGTGCCAGCAGCCCTACCCGGTGGTCCTACGAGCAGTACTTC

j_gene: TRBJ2-7
d_gene: NA
abundance: once
v_gene: TRBV5-6
CDR3aa: CASSPGPGGPEQYF
CDR3nt: TGTGCCAGCAGCCCCGGACCCGGGGGGCCCGAGCAGTACTTC

j_gene: TRBJ2-1
d_gene: NA
abundance: NA
v_gene: TRBV11-3
CDR3aa: CASSLGAGLGNEQFF
CDR3nt: TGTGCCAGCAGCTTAGGCGCAGGGCTGGGCAATGAGCAGTTCTTC

j_gene: TRBJ1-2
d_gene: NA
abundance: once
v_gene: TRBV5-5
CDR3aa: CASSLGGSNYGYTF
CDR3nt: TGTGCCAGCAGCTTGGGAGGCTCCAACTATGGCTACACCTTC

j_gene: TRBJ2-3
d_gene: NA
abundance: NA
v_gene: TRBV10-3
CDR3aa: CAISGEQGWSSTDTQYF
CDR3nt: TGTGCCATCAGTGGGGAACAGGGTTGGAGTAGCACAGATACGCAGTATTTT

j_gene: TRBJ2-2
d_gene: TRBD2
abundance: NA
v_gene: TRBV7-9
CDR3aa: CASSLKGLAGPNTGELFF
CDR3nt: TGTGCCAGCAGCTTAAAGGGACTAGCGGGACCAAACACCGGGGAGCTGTTTTTT

j_gene: TRBJ2-1
d_gene: NA
abundance: NA
v_gene: TRBV11-2
CDR3aa: CASSLVSSVAYNEQFF
CDR3nt: TGTGCCAGCAGCTTAGTGAGTAGCGTAGCTTACAATGAGCAGTTCTTC

j_gene: TRBJ2-1
d_gene: NA
abundance: NA
v_gene: TRBV6-5
CDR3aa: CASSYSDSYNEQFF
CDR3nt: TGTGCCAGCAGTTACTCGGACAGTTACAATGAGCAGTTCTTC

j_gene: TRBJ2-1
d_gene: NA
abundance: few
v_gene: TRBV10-2
CDR3aa: CASSWTGSYNEQFF
CDR3nt: TGCGCCAGCAGCTGGACTGGCTCCTACAATGAGCAGTTCTTC

j_gene: TRBJ1-1
d_gene: NA
abundance: NA
v_gene: TRBV2
CDR3aa: CASSDRAPSTEAFF
CDR3nt: TGTGCCAGCAGTGACAGGGCTCCTAGCACTGAAGCTTTCTTT

j_gene: TRBJ1-2
d_gene: NA
abundance: NA
v_gene: TRBV29-1
CDR3aa: CSVVISKAGGYTF
CDR3nt: TGCAGCGTTGTTATCTCTAAAGCGGGCGGCTACACCTTC

j_gene: TRBJ2-6
d_gene: TRBD1
abundance: NA
v_gene: TRBV2
CDR3aa: CASRWGQGFSGANVLTF
CDR3nt: TGTGCCAGCAGGTGGGGACAGGGGTTCTCTGGGGCCAACGTCCTGACTTTC

j_gene: TRBJ2-7
d_gene: NA
abundance: NA
v_gene: TRBV27
CDR3aa: CASSSPSLSYEQYF
CDR3nt: TGTGCCAGCAGTTCCCCTAGCCTCTCCTACGAGCAGTACTTC

j_gene: TRBJ2-7
d_gene: TRBD2
abundance: NA
v_gene: TRBV20-1
CDR3aa: CSAVSGAGPSF
CDR3nt: TGCAGTGCTGTTAGCGGAGCGGGGCCTTCCTTC

j_gene: TRBJ2-1
d_gene: NA
abundance: NA
v_gene: TRBV5-1
CDR3aa: CASSLGGSGFYNEQFF
CDR3nt: TGCGCCAGCAGCTTGGGAGGATCGGGATTTTACAATGAGCAGTTCTTC

j_gene: TRBJ1-2
d_gene: TRBD1
abundance: NA
v_gene: TRBV2
CDR3aa: CASSGINSQGIVNGYTF
CDR3nt: TGTGCCAGCAGTGGGATTAACTCACAGGGGATTGTCAATGGCTACACCTTC

j_gene: TRBJ1-1
d_gene: TRBD1
abundance: NA
v_gene: TRBV9
CDR3aa: CASSVVGTGYYTEAFF
CDR3nt: TGTGCCAGCAGCGTAGTCGGGACAGGGTATTACACTGAAGCTTTCTTT

j_gene: TRBJ2-1
d_gene: TRBD2
abundance: NA
v_gene: TRBV5-1
CDR3aa: CASSLSAGGPNEQFF
CDR3nt: TGCGCCAGCAGCTTGTCAGCGGGAGGGCCGAATGAGCAGTTCTTC

j_gene: TRBJ1-4
d_gene: NA
abundance: NA
v_gene: TRBV4-2
CDR3aa: CASSQASPQRFKLFF
CDR3nt: TGTGCCAGCAGCCAAGCTAGCCCACAGAGGTTCAAACTGTTTTTT

j_gene: TRBJ1-4
d_gene: NA
abundance: NA
v_gene: TRBV5-6
CDR3aa: CASSLGQTNEKLFF
CDR3nt: TGTGCCAGCAGCTTGGGGCAAACTAATGAAAAACTGTTTTTT

j_gene: TRBJ2-5
d_gene: NA
abundance: NA
v_gene: TRBV28
CDR3aa: CASSFTGTQETQYF
CDR3nt: TGTGCCAGCAGTTTTACCGGGACTCAAGAGACCCAGTACTTC

j_gene: TRBJ2-7
d_gene: TRBD1
abundance: NA
v_gene: TRBV10-3
CDR3aa: CAMKGQGLSEQYF
CDR3nt: TGTGCCATGAAGGGACAGGGACTTTCCGAGCAGTACTTC

j_gene: TRBJ2-3
d_gene: NA
abundance: NA
v_gene: TRBV7-8
CDR3aa: CASSLFQASTDTQYF
CDR3nt: TGTGCCAGCAGCTTATTTCAAGCGAGCACAGATACGCAGTATTTT

j_gene: TRBJ1-2
d_gene: TRBD1
abundance: NA
v_gene: TRBV6-5
CDR3aa: CASSYETGGSGYTF
CDR3nt: TGTGCCAGCAGTTACGAGACAGGGGGTAGTGGCTACACCTTC